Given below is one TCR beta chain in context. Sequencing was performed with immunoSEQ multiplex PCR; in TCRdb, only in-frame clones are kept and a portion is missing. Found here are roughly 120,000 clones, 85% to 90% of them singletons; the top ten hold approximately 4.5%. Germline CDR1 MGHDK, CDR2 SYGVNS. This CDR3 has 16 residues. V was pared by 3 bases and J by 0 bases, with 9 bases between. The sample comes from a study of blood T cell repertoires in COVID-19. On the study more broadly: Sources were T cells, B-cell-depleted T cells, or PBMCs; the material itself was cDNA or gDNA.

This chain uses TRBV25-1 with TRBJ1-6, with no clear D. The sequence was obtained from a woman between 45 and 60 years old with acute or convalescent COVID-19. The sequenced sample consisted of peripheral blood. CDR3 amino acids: CASSDPTSSYNSPLHF. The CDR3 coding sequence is TGTGCCAGCAGTGACCCTACGAGCTCCTATAATTCACCCCTCCACTTT. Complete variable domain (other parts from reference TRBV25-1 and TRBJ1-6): EADIYQTPRYLVIGTGKKITLECSQTMGHDKMYWYQQDPGMELHLIHYSYGVNSTEKGDLSSESTVSRIRTEHFPLTLESARPSHTSQYLCASSDPTSSYNSPLHFGNGTRLTVT.